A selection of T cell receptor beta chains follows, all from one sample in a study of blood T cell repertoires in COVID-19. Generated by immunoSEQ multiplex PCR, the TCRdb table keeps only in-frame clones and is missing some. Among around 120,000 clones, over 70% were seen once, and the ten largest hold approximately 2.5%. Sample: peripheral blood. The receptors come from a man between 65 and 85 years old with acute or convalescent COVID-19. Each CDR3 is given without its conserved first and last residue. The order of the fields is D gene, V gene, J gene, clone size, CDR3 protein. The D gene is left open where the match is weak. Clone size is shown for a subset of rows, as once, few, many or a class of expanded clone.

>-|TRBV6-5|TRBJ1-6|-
AARASSYNSPLH
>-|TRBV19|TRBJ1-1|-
ASNGGVLNTEAF
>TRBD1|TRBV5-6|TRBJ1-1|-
ASSPGTGGAFSTTEAF
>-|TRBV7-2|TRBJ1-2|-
AEIRNLPNYGYT
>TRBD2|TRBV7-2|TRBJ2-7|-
ASSLRELAGGSSSYEQY
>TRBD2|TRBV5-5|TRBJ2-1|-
ASSRLAGPEF
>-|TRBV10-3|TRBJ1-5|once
AISESRGNQPQH
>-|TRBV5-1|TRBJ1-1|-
ASSLDTGNAEAF
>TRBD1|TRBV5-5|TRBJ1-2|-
ASSTGGTVYGYT
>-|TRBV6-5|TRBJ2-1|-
ASSYSVSAAYNEQF
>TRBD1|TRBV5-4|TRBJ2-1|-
ASSVLGQPNNEQF
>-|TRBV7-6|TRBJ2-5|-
ASSSQGGGTQY
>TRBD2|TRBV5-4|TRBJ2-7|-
ASSSGTSGGPYEQY
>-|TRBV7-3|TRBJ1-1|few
ASSLFQEGPEAF
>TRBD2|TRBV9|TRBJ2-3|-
ASSVSGGATDTQY
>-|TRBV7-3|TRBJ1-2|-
ASSLTSADRGGYT
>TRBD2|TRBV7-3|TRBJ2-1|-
ASSPLGLAGASYNEQF
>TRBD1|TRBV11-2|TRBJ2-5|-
ASSRTGDSPQETQY
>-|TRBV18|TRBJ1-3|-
ASSPDRTPLNTIY
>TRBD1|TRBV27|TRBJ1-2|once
ASSDDRGLYGYT
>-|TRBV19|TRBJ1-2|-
ASGLGSAPNLYGYT
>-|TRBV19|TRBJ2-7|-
ASSMGSNSYEQY